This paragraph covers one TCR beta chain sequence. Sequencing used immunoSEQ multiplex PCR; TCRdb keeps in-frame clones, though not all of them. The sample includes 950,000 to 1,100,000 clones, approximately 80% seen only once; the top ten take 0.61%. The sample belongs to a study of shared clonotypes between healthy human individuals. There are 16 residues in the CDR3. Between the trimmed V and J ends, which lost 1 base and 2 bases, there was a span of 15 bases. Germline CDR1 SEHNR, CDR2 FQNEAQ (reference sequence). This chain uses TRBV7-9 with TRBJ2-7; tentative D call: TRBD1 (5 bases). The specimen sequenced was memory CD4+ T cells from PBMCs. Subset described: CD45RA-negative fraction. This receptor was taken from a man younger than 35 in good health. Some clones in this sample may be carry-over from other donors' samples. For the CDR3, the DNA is TGTGCCAGCAGCTTAGTTGGGGCTAGTTTCGCCTACGAGCAGTACTTC. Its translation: CASSLVGASFAYEQYF.